This T cell receptor (beta chain) was sequenced for a study of radiation and T cells in renal cell carcinoma. The CDR3 consists of 13 residues. Looked up from germline, CDR1 is GTSNPN and CDR2 is SVGIG (reference sequence). V was shortened by 1 base and J by 8 bases, with 9 bases between the two germline ends. Sequenced by immunoSEQ multiplex PCR; TCRdb stores in-frame clones only, minus some. The sample includes approximately 90,000 clones, 85% of them seen just once. This clone was seen only once. The sample's time point: blood 4 weeks post-SBRT, at nephrectomy. As to treatment: 15 Gy SBRT to primary tumor, nephrectomy 4 weeks later. Nephrectomy followed 15 Gy stereotactic body radiation by 4 weeks. Blood was sampled at baseline, 2 weeks and 4 weeks after SBRT. The tumor was a clear cell renal cell carcinoma.

The receptor comes from a man over 45 with renal cell carcinoma. The chain links TRBV30 to TRBJ1-6; D is uncertain. The starting material was blood, obtained from a patient whose treatment included radiotherapy and nephrectomy. Written as DNA, the CDR3 is TGTGCCTGGAGTGAGGACTTTCATTCACCCCTCCACTTT. As protein: CAWSEDFHSPLHF.